This paragraph reports one T cell receptor (beta chain). Its cognate antigen has yet to be identified. No base-level quality is on record; no much larger clone is a single base apart. The CDR3 measures 16 amino acids from cysteine to phenylalanine. Only the CDR3 part of the read is kept: 48 bases, read in frame from the first base. The junction shows trimming of 3 bases on V and 2 bases on J, plus 16 bases between the germline ends. From a lookup of the germline V gene, CDR1 and CDR2 are SNHLY and FYNNEI. This specimen belongs to a study of cytotoxic CD8 clonotypes in ibrutinib-treated CLL (dated by TCRdb to about 2021). Context from the whole study: In this cohort, 15 patients were treatment-naive and approximately ten were relapsed/refractory, while roughly 17 had unmutated IGHV. Partial responses were observed in roughly 24 patients and complete responses in 2; after a median follow-up of 68 months, remission was maintained in 15 or so patients and progression was observed in approximately twelve. The response samples were drawn at a median of around eleven months into treatment, with a range of about 6 to 36 months. Samples averaged approximately 260,000 productive templates and 90,000 to 95,000 productive rearrangements. Of the 90 or so participants in the trial, about 26 had longitudinal samples available. Cryopreserved peripheral blood mononuclear cells were obtained prior to treatment, at the time of response, and at either disease progression or sustained remission. Every remission and progressive disease sample was obtained while ibrutinib was still being received by the patients.

The sample's time point label, decoded: about a year on ibrutinib. For TCR beta library preparation, approximately 1.8 micrograms of genomic DNA was extracted from cryopreserved PBMCs. Longitudinal blood samples from CLL patients receiving ibrutinib monotherapy were subjected to high-throughput TCR beta sequencing. Patients were enrolled in a phase 2 open-label single-center ibrutinib monotherapy trial. General conclusions and limits of the study: Clonality rose at ibrutinib response, remained stable during sustained remission, and dropped back toward baseline at progression. Sustained-remission and progressing patients did not have matched sampling times, and lymph node repertoires were not examined. At baseline, clonality was higher than in age-matched healthy donors and showed a strong correlation with circulating CD8+ T-cell counts. Public clonotypes were rare and either shrank or stayed stable during treatment, and the rise in clonality at ibrutinib response reflected expansion of private clonotypes.

The goal of deep resolution MiSeq sequencing was a depth between 1 in 1 million and 1 in 200,000 T cells, and coverage averaged 10x per clonotype. The immunoSEQ hsTCRB Kit was used to generate the TCR beta libraries. Turning to the authors' computational methods: ImmunoSEQ Data Assistant and ImmunoSEQ Analyzer were used for data analysis, and V, D and J genes were assigned according to IMGT definitions. Clonality, which ranges from 0 to 1, was calculated by subtracting the normalized Shannon entropy of productive rearrangement frequencies from one. Only overrepresented clonotypes making up at least 0.05% of the repertoire of each patient were included in the public clonotype analysis. About a dozen repertoires from age-matched healthy donors, obtained from immuneACCESS, served as clonality controls. TCRdb took over this immuneACCESS table, retaining in-frame rearrangements with V and J assigned. Such tables are incomplete; in checked studies, under half of the missing clones stem from an unresolved V gene, and the remainder is unexplained. That table gives V, J and clone size, and the DNA gave D and trimming. This sample is represented by 110,000 to 150,000 clones; roughly three quarters of them were singletons. The ten largest clones capture about 13% of the sample.

Sequencing used PBMCs, obtained after 12 months of ibrutinib treatment. The V and J segments used are TRBV2 and TRBJ1-2, and perhaps TRBD1 as D gene, on 5 matching bases. The clonotype comes from a human donor with chronic lymphocytic leukemia. CDR3 loop: CASSELTGRINYGYTF. The DNA is as follows: TGTGCCAGCAGTGAGCTCACAGGCCGCATCAACTATGGCTACACCTTC.